The 19 T cell receptor beta chains in this list originate from one sample, sequenced in a study of cytomegalovirus exposure and HLA in healthy donors. This table comes from immunoSEQ multiplex PCR, and its TCRdb copy is limited to in-frame clones, with some not included. The sample has 70,000 to 80,000 clones, around 94% seen once. Source material: PBMCs. The receptor source for this set is a woman younger than 30 in good health and CMV-seropositive.

This clone has a single count. The rearrangement links TRBV27 to TRBJ2-5; 8 bases line up with TRBD1. CDR1 and CDR2 (germline): MNHEY, SMNVEV (reference sequence). The CDR3 is 15 amino acids. Trimming cost V 2 bases and J 11 bases; bases outside gene matches: 13. The CDR3 DNA reads TGTGCCAGCAGTTTAGCTGGGACAGGAATTGGGGAGCAGTACTTC. It translates to CASSLAGTGIGEQYF.

This chain links TRBV7-9 with TRBJ2-3, with 7 bases lining up with TRBD1. The germline gives CDR1 SEHNR, CDR2 FQNEAQ (reference sequence). Trimming took 2 bases from V and 0 from J; bases not matched to a gene: 8. The CDR3 runs to 17 residues. The CDR3 DNA is TGTGCCAGCAGCTTACGGGACAGTTTTTTGAGCACAGATACGCAGTATTTT. Its translation: CASSLRDSFLSTDTQYF.

V usage is TRBV29-1 and J usage is TRBJ1-2, with D possibly TRBD1 on 6 matching bases. Trimming removed 7 bases at V and 1 base at J, with 16 bases between. Looked up from germline, CDR1 is SQVTM and CDR2 is ANQGSEA. CDR3 size: 14 residues. CDR3 sequence reads: CSAAGDGSNYGYTF. CDR3 nucleotide sequence: TGCAGCGCCGCAGGGGACGGAAGTAACTATGGCTACACCTTC.

This clone came up once. A read error may produce the germline difference seen at one junction end. This rearrangement joins TRBV7-8 to TRBJ2-5, with 10 bases fitting TRBD2. The CDR3 covers 15 residues. Germline values: CDR1 SGHVS, CDR2 FQNEAQ. The CDR3 sequence: CASSLAGALQETQYF. In DNA, the CDR3 is TGTGCCAGCAGCCTAGCGGGGGCACTCCAAGAGACCCAGTACTTC.

The chain's CDR3 is CASPRGSNQPQHF. The CDR3 DNA is TGCGCCAGTCCCAGAGGGAGCAATCAGCCCCAGCATTTT. The chain recombines TRBV10-1 with TRBJ1-5, with D unresolved. Germline CDR1 is WNHNN and CDR2 is SYGVQD (reference sequence). V shed 9 bases and J shed 1 base, with 10 bases lying between them. The CDR3 extends over 13 amino acids.

The gene calls are TRBV7-6 and TRBJ2-3; the match to TRBD2 covers 14 bases. Germline CDR1 and CDR2: SGHVS and FNYEAQ. The V segment lost 1 base and the J segment 2 bases; nucleotides outside the gene matches: 8. CDR3 length: 19 amino acids. Here the CDR3 reads CASSLVGTSGGRYTDTQYF. The CDR3 region has the DNA TGTGCCAGCAGCTTAGTAGGGACTAGCGGGGGCCGTTACACAGATACGCAGTATTTT.

The chain couples TRBV12-2 to TRBJ1-5. TRBV12-2 represents a pseudogene. This CDR3 is 22 amino acids long. The CDR3 nucleotides are TGTGCAAGTCGCCTCCCCGCAGAAAGGCCCTATGAGACTACTTATAGCAATCAGCCCCAGCATTTT. It yields the protein CASRLPAERPYETTYSNQPQHF.

The J gene is TRBJ2-1, the V gene TRBV9; 7 bases agree with TRBD2. This CDR3 has 15 amino acids. The trim removed 4 bases at V and 3 bases at J, leaving 7 bases unmatched. The V gene's germline CDR1 is SGDLS and CDR2 YYNGEE. CDR3 sequence (DNA): TGTGCCAGCAGCCCGCGGGAGAAGGGCTACAATGAGCAGTTCTTC. This codes for CASSPREKGYNEQFF.

The rearrangement uses TRBV5-6 and TRBJ2-1; TRBD2 matches 10 bases. V shed 4 bases and J 3 bases; nucleotides not matched to a gene: 4. The CDR3 is 15 residues long. Germline CDR1 and CDR2: SGHDT and YYEEEE. CDR3 nucleotides: TGTGCCAGCAGCCCAGGACTAGCGGACTACAATGAGCAGTTCTTC. This codes for CASSPGLADYNEQFF.

The chain links TRBV6-5 to TRBJ2-3; 8 bases are shared with TRBD1. CDR3 length: 15 residues. Germline CDR1 MNHEY, CDR2 SVGAGI. With 8 bases clipped from V and 0 bases from J, the junction kept 7 bases outside the gene matches. Here the CDR3 reads CASWRTGTSTDTQYF. The CDR3 coding sequence is TGTGCCAGCTGGCGGACAGGGACTAGCACAGATACGCAGTATTTT.

This chain links TRBV14 with TRBJ2-1; D is perhaps TRBD2 (6 bases). The CDR3 has 17 residues. CDR1 and CDR2 from the germline V gene are SGHDN and FVKESK. Deletions cut 4 bases from V and 0 bases from J, with 16 bases between. The CDR3 protein is CASSPFSGGSSYNEQFF. DNA of the CDR3: TGTGCCAGCAGCCCCTTCAGTGGGGGGAGCTCCTACAATGAGCAGTTCTTC.

V gene TRBV5-1 combines with J gene TRBJ1-2, with 8 bases that match TRBD1. J was trimmed by 8 bases and V by 4 bases; bases with no gene match: 7. The CDR3 extends over 13 amino acids. The germline gives CDR1 SGHRS, CDR2 YFSETQ. CDR3 nucleotides: TGCGCCAGCAGCCTGGGACAGGCCTGGGGCTACACCTTC. It translates to CASSLGQAWGYTF.

The CDR3 loop reads CASSSRAGTRRMDNEQFF. DNA for the CDR3: TGTGCCAGCAGCTCGCGTGCCGGGACTCGGAGGATGGACAATGAGCAGTTCTTC. V and J are TRBV5-8 and TRBJ2-1; a possible D gene is TRBD2 (6 bases). V shed 3 bases and J shed 5 bases, with 24 bases lying between them. The germline V gene has CDR1 SGHTS and CDR2 YDEGEE. The CDR3 loop spans 18 amino acids.

The rearrangement links TRBV13 to TRBJ2-7; 7 bases fit TRBD1. The CDR3 sequence is 14 residues long. Losses at the gene ends were 1 base for V and 0 bases for J; bases not matched to a gene: 0. Germline V gives CDR1 PRHDT, CDR2 FYEKMQ (reference sequence). As DNA, the CDR3 is TGTGCCAGCAGCTTAGAGGGGGCCTCCTACGAGCAGTACTTC. Its protein product is CASSLEGASYEQYF.

The chain is built from TRBV5-8 and TRBJ1-5, with TRBD1 identical over 7 bases. With 7 bases clipped from V and 6 bases from J, the junction kept 13 bases outside the gene matches. The germline V gene encodes CDR1 SGHTS and CDR2 YDEGEE. The length of the CDR3 is 15 residues. The CDR3 loop is CASPANRGRGQPQHF. CDR3 nucleotide sequence: TGTGCCAGCCCCGCGAATAGGGGGCGCGGTCAGCCCCAGCATTTT.

The chain couples TRBV4-2 to TRBJ2-5; 8 bases are shared with TRBD2. The CDR3 spans 14 residues. CDR1 and CDR2 from the germline V gene are LGHNA and YNFKEQ. V dropped 1 base and J dropped 5; count of bases not matched to a gene: 3. CDR3 sequence reads: CASSQGASGETQYF. As DNA, the CDR3 is TGTGCCAGCAGCCAAGGGGCTAGCGGGGAGACCCAGTACTTC.

The chain is built from TRBV6-1 and TRBJ1-2; D perhaps matches TRBD1 (5 bases). The V and J ends lost 4 bases and 8 bases respectively, with 23 bases between them. From germline, CDR1 is MNHNS and CDR2 SASEGT. The CDR3 spans 16 residues. The CDR3 nucleotides are TGTGCCAGCAGTGTCGACAGACCTCCTTCCGTTGAGGGCTACACCTTC. It translates to CASSVDRPPSVEGYTF.

The CDR3 DNA sequence: TGTGCCAGCAGCTTAGGGACAGGGTGGTTTTATGGCTACACCTTC. Translation gives CASSLGTGWFYGYTF. This chain joins TRBV7-9 and TRBJ1-2; the match to TRBD1 covers 8 bases. This CDR3 is 15 amino acids long. The V gene end was trimmed by 1 base and the J gene end by 5 bases; junction bases not matched to a gene: 6. From germline, CDR1 is SEHNR and CDR2 FQNEAQ (reference sequence).

The sample holds one count of this clone. The chain employs TRBV18 and TRBJ1-3; D may be TRBD1 (5 bases). Per the germline V gene, CDR1 is KGHSH and CDR2 is LQKENI. CDR3 size: 12 residues. Trimming cost V 3 bases and J 7 bases, with 7 bases left between them. CDR3 region: CASSPPGNTIYF. CDR3 DNA: TGTGCCAGCTCACCGCCAGGGAACACCATATATTTT.